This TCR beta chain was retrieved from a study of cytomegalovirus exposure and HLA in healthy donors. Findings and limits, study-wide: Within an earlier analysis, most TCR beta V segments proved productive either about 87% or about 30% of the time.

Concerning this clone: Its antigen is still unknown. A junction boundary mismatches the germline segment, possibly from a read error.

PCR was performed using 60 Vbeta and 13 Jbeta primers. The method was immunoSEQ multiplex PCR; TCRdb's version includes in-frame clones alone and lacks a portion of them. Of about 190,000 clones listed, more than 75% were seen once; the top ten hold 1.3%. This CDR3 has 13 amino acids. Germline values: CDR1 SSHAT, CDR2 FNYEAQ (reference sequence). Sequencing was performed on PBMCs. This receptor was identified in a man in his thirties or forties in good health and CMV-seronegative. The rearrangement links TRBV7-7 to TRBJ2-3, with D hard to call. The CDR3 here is CASSLPGADTQYF. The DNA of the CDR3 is TGTGCTAGCAGCTTGCCCGGAGCAGATACGCAGTATTTT.